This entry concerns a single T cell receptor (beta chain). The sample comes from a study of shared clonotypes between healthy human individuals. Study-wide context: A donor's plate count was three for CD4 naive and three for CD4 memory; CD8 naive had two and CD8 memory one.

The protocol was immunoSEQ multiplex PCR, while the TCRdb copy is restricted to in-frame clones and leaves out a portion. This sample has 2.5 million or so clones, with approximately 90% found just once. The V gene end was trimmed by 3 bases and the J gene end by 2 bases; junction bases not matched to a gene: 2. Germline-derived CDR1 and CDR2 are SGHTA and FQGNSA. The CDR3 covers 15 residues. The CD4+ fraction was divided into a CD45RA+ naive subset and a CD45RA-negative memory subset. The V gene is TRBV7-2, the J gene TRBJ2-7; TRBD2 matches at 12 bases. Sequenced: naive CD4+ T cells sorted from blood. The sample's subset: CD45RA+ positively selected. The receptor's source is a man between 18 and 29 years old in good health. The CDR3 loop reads CASSLASGGAYEQYF. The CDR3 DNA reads TGTGCCAGCAGCTTGGCTAGCGGGGGGGCCTACGAGCAGTACTTC.